Reported below is one T cell receptor (beta chain). Only in-frame clones appear in the TCRdb table, and some are missing; sequencing was by immunoSEQ multiplex PCR. This table has 42,000 or so clones, roughly 86% appearing once. Time point defined: peripheral blood 6 weeks after treatment start. The number of samples from each patient was between 1 and 8, taken pretreatment and on-treatment. These data are taken from a study of PD-L1 blockade in urothelial cancer. Study as a whole: Analyses used blood from 3 weeks (second dose) and 6 weeks after treatment start.

V was shortened by 3 bases and J by 0 bases, with 12 bases between the two germline ends. The CDR3 runs to 15 residues. Germline CDR1 reads MNHNS; CDR2 reads SASEGT. This sequence originates from a man aged 60-69 years with urothelial cancer. The chain combines TRBV6-1 with TRBJ2-7, with D possibly being TRBD2 (5 bases). This specimen was PBMCs, taken around atezolizumab (anti-PD-L1) treatment. CDR3 in DNA: TGTGCCAGCAGTGATATGCAGCGGAGCTCCTACGAGCAGTACTTC. It is translated as CASSDMQRSSYEQYF.